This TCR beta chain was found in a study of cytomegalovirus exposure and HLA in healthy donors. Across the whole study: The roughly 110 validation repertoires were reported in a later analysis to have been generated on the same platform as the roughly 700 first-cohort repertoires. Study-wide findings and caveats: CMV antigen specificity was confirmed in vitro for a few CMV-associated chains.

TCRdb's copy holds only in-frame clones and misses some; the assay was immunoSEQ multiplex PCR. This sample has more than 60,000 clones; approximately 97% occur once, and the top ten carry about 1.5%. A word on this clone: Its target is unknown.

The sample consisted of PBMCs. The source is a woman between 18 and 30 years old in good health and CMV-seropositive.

CDR3 protein: CASSLYLGEAAPYEQYF. The CDR3 region has the DNA TGTGCCAGCAGCTTGTACCTCGGAGAGGCTGCCCCCTACGAGCAGTACTTC. The chain links TRBV5-6 to TRBJ2-7, with unresolved D. This CDR3 comprises 17 residues. Germline CDR1 reads SGHDT; CDR2 reads YYEEEE. The V gene lost 1 base and the J gene lost 2 bases, with 19 bases spanning the gap.